These T cell receptor beta chains were read from a single sample in a study of blood T cell repertoires in COVID-19. This table comes from immunoSEQ multiplex PCR, and its TCRdb copy is limited to in-frame clones, with some not included. The sample carries 100,000 to 150,000 clones, approximately 68% recorded once. Sequencing was carried out using peripheral blood. These receptors were obtained from a woman aged 70-85 years with acute or convalescent COVID-19. CDR3s include the opening cysteine and the closing phenylalanine or tryptophan. The order of the fields is J gene, clone size, D gene, V gene, CDR3 protein, CDR3 DNA. D genes are given only for firm matches. Clone sizes are given selectively: once, few, many, or a class where the clone is expanded.

TRBJ2-2	.	TRBD2	TRBV5-1	CASSSRTSGGSTGELFF	TGCGCCAGCAGCTCGCGGACTAGCGGGGGGTCTACCGGGGAGCTGTTTTTT
TRBJ2-4	.	TRBD1	TRBV18	CASSPLGTGGENIQYF	TGTGCCAGCTCACCTCTAGGGACAGGGGGAGAAAACATTCAGTACTTC
TRBJ2-7	.	.	TRBV6-5	CASRRGRNSYEQYF	TGTGCCAGCAGGCGGGGCAGAAATTCCTACGAGCAGTACTTC
TRBJ2-7	few	TRBD1	TRBV28	CASRPGQGGVYEQYF	TGTGCCAGCAGACCCGGACAGGGGGGGGTATACGAGCAGTACTTC
TRBJ2-1	.	TRBD2	TRBV7-8	CASSFSGGANNEQFF	TGTGCCAGCAGCTTTAGCGGGGGGGCCAACAATGAGCAGTTCTTC
TRBJ1-1	.	.	TRBV28	CASSLGTSNTEAFF	TGTGCCAGCAGTTTAGGCACATCGAACACTGAAGCTTTCTTT
TRBJ1-1	once	.	TRBV19	CASSMGLLTEAFF	TGTGCCAGTAGTATGGGGCTGTTGACTGAAGCTTTCTTT
TRBJ2-1	.	TRBD2	TRBV5-1	CASSSSGSPYNEQFF	TGCGCCAGCAGCTCCAGCGGGAGTCCCTACAATGAGCAGTTCTTC
TRBJ1-5	few	.	TRBV18	CASSPAGGGMGNQPQHF	TGTGCCAGCTCACCCGCAGGCGGCGGGATGGGCAATCAGCCCCAGCATTTT
TRBJ1-6	.	.	TRBV2	CASSDGGQNSPLHF	TGTGCCAGCAGTGACGGGGGGCAAAATTCACCCCTCCACTTT
TRBJ2-3	.	TRBD1	TRBV11-2	CASSSGTGGAGGRTDTQYF	TGTGCCAGCAGCTCCGGGACAGGGGGCGCGGGCGGCAGGACAGATACGCAGTATTTT
TRBJ2-7	.	.	TRBV12-3/TRBV12-4	CASSFSISEQYF	TGTGCCAGCAGTTTTAGCATTTCCGAGCAGTACTTC
TRBJ1-2	.	.	TRBV6-5	CASSSPAPRGGYTF	TGTGCCAGCAGTTCCCCGGCCCCCCGGGGGGGCTACACCTTC
TRBJ2-1	.	.	TRBV5-6	CASSLAGNWNEQFF	TGTGCCAGCAGCTTGGCGGGGAATTGGAATGAGCAGTTCTTC
TRBJ2-2	.	TRBD2	TRBV6-5	CASRRGALNTGELFF	TGTGCCAGCAGGCGGGGGGCGCTTAACACCGGGGAGCTGTTTTTT
TRBJ2-7	.	TRBD2	TRBV5-1	CASSLAFGAGGTYEQYF	TGCGCCAGCAGCTTGGCGTTTGGGGCGGGAGGGACCTACGAGCAGTACTTC
TRBJ1-1	.	TRBD1	TRBV10-2	CASSEPDRGRTEAFF	TGCGCCAGCAGTGAGCCGGACAGGGGTAGGACTGAAGCTTTCTTT
TRBJ2-1	.	TRBD2	TRBV6-1	CASSEAALAGNNEQFF	TGTGCCAGCAGTGAAGCGGCGCTAGCGGGGAACAATGAGCAGTTCTTC
TRBJ1-2	once	.	TRBV6-5	CASSSGGSDYGYTF	TGTGCCAGCAGTTCGGGGGGTTCAGATTATGGCTACACCTTC
TRBJ1-2	few	.	TRBV2	CASSEDSGGYTF	TGTGCCAGCAGTGAAGACTCGGGGGGCTACACCTTC
TRBJ2-2	few	TRBD1	TRBV3-1/TRBV3-2	CASSPKTGARNTGELFF	TGTGCCAGCAGCCCGAAGACAGGGGCGAGGAACACCGGGGAGCTGTTTTTT
TRBJ1-4	.	TRBD1	TRBV6-5	CASSYTGELYNEKLFF	TGTGCCAGCAGTTATACAGGGGAGTTATATAATGAAAAACTGTTTTTT
TRBJ1-2	.	TRBD1	TRBV5-6	CASTRQGLGYTF	TGTGCCAGCACCAGACAGGGTCTGGGCTACACCTTC
TRBJ2-7	few	.	TRBV6-5	CASKWGEGTYEQYF	TGTGCCAGCAAGTGGGGTGAGGGCACCTACGAGCAGTACTTC
TRBJ1-1	few	.	TRBV5-1	CASSLEQNTEAFF	TGCGCCAGCAGCTTGGAACAGAACACTGAAGCTTTCTTT
TRBJ2-1	.	.	TRBV29-1	CSVPSYNEQFF	TGCAGCGTTCCTTCCTACAATGAGCAGTTCTTC
TRBJ1-2	few	.	TRBV28	CASTLPADYGYTF	TGTGCCAGCACCCTGCCCGCAGACTATGGCTACACCTTC
TRBJ1-5	.	.	TRBV12-5	CASGLVSRVDQPQHF	TGTGCTAGTGGTTTGGTGTCGAGGGTAGATCAGCCCCAGCATTTT
TRBJ1-5	.	.	TRBV19	CASRFQESRNQPQHF	TGTGCCAGTAGGTTTCAGGAATCCCGCAATCAGCCCCAGCATTTT
TRBJ2-2	.	TRBD1	TRBV10-3	CAIRGQGSTGELFF	TGTGCCATCAGGGGACAGGGGTCAACCGGGGAGCTGTTTTTT
TRBJ1-1	.	TRBD1	TRBV2	CASSLGTGFRAFF	TGTGCCAGCAGTTTGGGGACAGGGTTTCGAGCTTTCTTT
TRBJ1-5	few	.	TRBV27	CASSLVANQPQHF	TGTGCCAGCAGTTTAGTGGCAAATCAGCCCCAGCATTTT
TRBJ1-5	.	.	TRBV19	CASSIVRVEPQHF	TGTGCCAGTAGTATAGTCCGAGTGGAGCCCCAGCATTTT
TRBJ2-3	.	TRBD2	TRBV2	CASSEGRGSTDTQYF	TGTGCCAGCAGTGAAGGGCGGGGGAGCACAGATACGCAGTATTTT
TRBJ2-5	few	TRBD1	TRBV10-3	CAIMRQGGETQYF	TGTGCCATCATGAGACAGGGGGGAGAGACCCAGTACTTC
TRBJ2-1	.	TRBD2	TRBV28	CASSSRSGTSVYYNEQFF	TGTGCCAGCAGTTCCCGCTCCGGGACTAGCGTCTACTACAATGAGCAGTTCTTC
TRBJ2-1	.	TRBD2	TRBV29-1	CSVEKLAGTNEQFF	TGCAGCGTTGAGAAACTAGCGGGAACCAATGAGCAGTTCTTC
TRBJ1-6	few	.	TRBV6-6	CASSYGDYSPLHF	TGTGCCAGCAGTTATGGGGACTATTCACCCCTCCACTTT
TRBJ2-2	.	.	TRBV5-4	CASSSKAGNRAGELFF	TGTGCCAGCAGCTCAAAAGCGGGAAACAGGGCCGGGGAGCTGTTTTTT
TRBJ1-1	.	TRBD1	TRBV7-3	CASSLSRLRQGESGTEAFF	TGTGCCAGCAGCTTATCTCGTCTGAGACAGGGGGAATCGGGCACTGAAGCTTTCTTT
TRBJ1-2	few	.	TRBV12-3/TRBV12-4	CASSTGFAYGYTF	TGTGCCAGCTCGACGGGGTTTGCCTATGGCTACACCTTC
TRBJ2-1	.	TRBD2	TRBV6-2/TRBV6-3	CASSYRTSGGNEQFF	TGTGCCAGCAGTTACAGGACTAGCGGGGGAAATGAGCAGTTCTTC
TRBJ2-3	.	TRBD2	TRBV11-2	CASSLGATSGGSDTQYF	TGTGCCAGCAGCTTAGGGGCGACTAGCGGGGGGTCGGATACGCAGTATTTT
TRBJ2-7	once	.	TRBV19	CASSIQVLLEGSEQYF	TGTGCCAGTAGTATTCAGGTCCTCTTGGAAGGCTCCGAGCAGTACTTC
TRBJ1-5	.	.	TRBV29-1	CSVHYKQVSNQPQHF	TGCAGCGTCCACTACAAACAGGTTAGCAATCAGCCCCAGCATTTT
TRBJ1-3	.	.	TRBV2	CANTDSISGNTIYF	TGTGCCAACACGGACAGCATCTCTGGAAACACCATATATTTT
TRBJ2-2	.	TRBD2	TRBV27	CASSLNRLAGGTGELFF	TGTGCCAGCAGTTTAAACCGACTAGCGGGAGGGACCGGGGAGCTGTTTTTT
TRBJ2-3	.	TRBD1	TRBV4-1	CASSTNSVQGDWTDTQYF	TGCGCCAGCAGTACTAATTCCGTACAGGGGGATTGGACAGATACGCAGTATTTT
TRBJ2-7	.	TRBD1	TRBV28	CASIRDRGADEQYF	TGTGCCAGCATTCGGGACAGGGGCGCTGACGAGCAGTACTTC
TRBJ2-5	.	.	TRBV25-1	CASSEVYPSQETQYF	TGTGCCAGCAGTGAGGTATATCCCAGCCAAGAGACCCAGTACTTC
TRBJ2-1	.	TRBD2	TRBV4-2	CASSQDPQREGYNEQFF	TGTGCCAGCAGCCAAGACCCCCAGCGGGAGGGGTACAATGAGCAGTTCTTC
TRBJ1-6	few	TRBD1	TRBV7-9	CASSFRTGRYNSPLHF	TGTGCCAGCAGCTTCCGGACAGGACGATATAATTCACCCCTCCACTTT
TRBJ1-2	.	.	TRBV6-6	CASSHRLGGYTF	TGTGCCAGCAGCCATAGACTTGGGGGCTACACCTTC
TRBJ1-4	.	.	TRBV19	CASSQQGEYEKLFF	TGTGCCAGTAGCCAACAGGGAGAGTATGAAAAACTGTTTTTT
TRBJ2-7	.	TRBD2	TRBV7-9	CASSVGTSGIHEQYF	TGTGCCAGCAGCGTAGGGACTAGCGGGATCCACGAGCAGTACTTC
TRBJ1-2	medium-sized	.	TRBV25-1	CASSAEWNYGYTF	TGTGCCAGCAGTGCCGAGTGGAACTATGGCTACACCTTC